This T cell receptor beta chain was identified during a study of T cell clones after liver transplantation. Sequencing was performed with immunoSEQ multiplex PCR; in TCRdb, only in-frame clones are kept and a portion is missing. The sample consists of tens of thousands of clones, 70% to 75% of them appearing once. This clone appeared a few times. Trimming took 0 bases from V and 4 from J; bases not matched to a gene: 2. Germline loops: CDR1 SGDLS, CDR2 YYNGEE. The CDR3 extends over 14 amino acids. The material was CD4+ T cells from blood, obtained before liver transplant. The receptor comes from a human donor who received a liver transplant. The chain is built from TRBV9 and TRBJ1-2, with 8 bases aligning to TRBD1. This CDR3 is CASSVDDRGYGYTF. As DNA, the CDR3 is TGTGCCAGCAGCGTAGACGACAGGGGCTATGGCTACACCTTC. The full variable domain, in which reference TRBV9 and TRBJ1-2 provide the parts outside the CDR3, is DSGVTQTPKHLITATGQRVTLRCSPRSGDLSVYWYQQSLDQGLQFLIQYYNGEERAKGNILERFSAQQFPDLHSELNLSSLELGDSALYFCASSVDDRGYGYTFGSGTRLTVV.